What follows are 30 T cell receptor beta chains derived from one specimen sequenced in a study of memory CD4+ T cells and cytomegalovirus serostatus. Clones were sequenced by immunoSEQ multiplex PCR, and TCRdb holds only the in-frame ones, with some missing. Of some 49,000 clones in the sample, around 82% were seen once. The sort gate was single viable CD3+CD4+CD8-CD45RO+ cells for memory CD4+ T cells. The sequenced material came from memory CD4+ T cells from blood. Receptor source: an adult in good health and CMV-seronegative.

The V call is TRBV28, the J call TRBJ2-5; 7 positions agree with TRBD1. The V and J ends lost 2 bases and 0 bases, in that order; junction bases with no gene match: 9. The CDR3 runs 17 residues. CDR1 and CDR2 (germline): MDHEN, SYDVKM. The CDR3 protein is CASSLDRSRGYQETQYF. Written as DNA, the CDR3 is TGTGCCAGCAGTTTAGATCGTTCCAGGGGGTACCAAGAGACCCAGTACTTC.

The CDR3 region is CASSSAVQGRSYTF. In nucleotides, the CDR3 is TGTGCCAGCAGTTCGGCAGTACAAGGAAGAAGCTACACCTTC. The chain is built from TRBV6-6 and TRBJ1-2; no definite D call. The V gene's germline CDR1 is MNHNY and CDR2 SVGAGI (reference sequence). The CDR3 is 14 amino acids. The V end was cut by 4 bases, the J end by 9 bases, with 18 bases between.

The V call is TRBV7-9, the J call TRBJ1-3, with D maybe TRBD1 (5 bases). The CDR3 extends over 18 amino acids. The germline V gene encodes CDR1 SEHNR and CDR2 FQNEAQ (reference sequence). Deletions cut 5 bases from V and 4 bases from J, with 24 bases between. The CDR3 DNA reads TGTGCCAGCAGCGGACAAGGCCAGGGCGCTCGATGGGGAAACACCATATATTTT. Translation gives CASSGQGQGARWGNTIYF.

This chain links TRBV7-2 with TRBJ2-2; D ambiguous. Per the germline V gene, CDR1 is SGHTA and CDR2 is FQGNSA. The ends were cut back, 8 bases at V and 4 bases at J, with 8 bases in the middle. CDR3 length equals 12 residues. CDR3 DNA: TGTGCCAGCCGATTTTTCACCGGGGAGCTGTTTTTT. Protein product: CASRFFTGELFF.

The genes are TRBV6-5 and TRBJ1-6; D unresolved. Trimming took off 5 bases at V and 7 bases at J, with 3 bases between the two ends. The CDR3 consists of 11 residues. Germline loops: CDR1 MNHEY, CDR2 SVGAGI. Written as DNA, the CDR3 is TGTGCCAGCAGTACAAATTCACCCCTCCACTTT. Residues: CASSTNSPLHF.

The chain has TRBV2 and TRBJ1-2; TRBD1 matches 7 bases. The CDR3 contains 11 residues. The V gene's germline CDR1 is SNHLY and CDR2 FYNNEI. V lost 4 bases and J lost 14; bases outside the gene matches: 7. CDR3 region: CASSGQGGLTF. DNA of the CDR3: TGTGCCAGCAGTGGACAGGGTGGTTTGACCTTC.

This rearrangement joins TRBV11-2 to TRBJ1-1; D is ambiguous. This CDR3 comprises 16 residues. CDR1 and CDR2 from the germline V gene are SGHAT and FQNNGV. The V and J ends lost 0 bases and 1 base respectively, with 12 bases between them. The CDR3 spells CASSLDLAAANTEAFF. DNA of the CDR3: TGTGCCAGCAGCTTAGATCTTGCTGCCGCGAACACTGAAGCTTTCTTT.

The chain couples TRBV6-5 to TRBJ2-5; tentatively, D is TRBD1 (6 bases). Gene TRBJ2-7 matches the end of the DNA better, so the J call may be wrong. Germline V gene lookup returns CDR1 MNHEY and CDR2 SVGAGI. This CDR3 has 14 amino acids. The CDR3 DNA is TGTGCCAGCAGCGATACTTTACAGGGATACGAGCAGTACTTC. Protein sequence: CASSDTLQGYEQYF.

The chain couples TRBV5-4 to TRBJ1-1; D remains unclear. Germline values: CDR1 SGHNT, CDR2 YYREEE (reference sequence). The germline V and J ends were trimmed by 1 base and 7 bases, with 8 bases remaining between them. The CDR3 contains 12 residues. The CDR3 nucleotides are TGTGCCAGCAGCTTGTTCCGAGATGAAGCTTTCTTT. It yields the protein CASSLFRDEAFF.

This rearrangement joins TRBV28 to TRBJ2-7; D assignment may be TRBD1 or TRBD2 (5 bases each). This CDR3 is 14 amino acids long. Between the trimmed V and J ends, which lost 7 bases and 3 bases, there was a span of 16 bases. Per the germline V gene, CDR1 is MDHEN and CDR2 is SYDVKM. The CDR3 is CASTPGPAIYEQYF. Here the CDR3 DNA reads TGTGCCAGCACCCCGGGGCCAGCGATCTACGAGCAGTACTTC.

The rearrangement uses TRBV4-2 and TRBJ2-5, with TRBD2 as a possible D gene (6 bases). V lost 1 base and J lost 3, with 12 bases in between. Germline assignment: CDR1 LGHNA and CDR2 YNFKEQ. This CDR3 is built from 15 residues. In DNA form, the CDR3 reads TGTGCCAGCAGCCAAGGCGCCTCGGGGGAAGAGACCCAGTACTTC. As protein: CASSQGASGEETQYF.

This chain links TRBV5-4 with TRBJ2-5; 7 bases map to TRBD2. With V trimmed by 3 bases and J by 2 bases, 4 bases remained unmatched. The CDR3 spans 14 residues. CDR1 is SGHNT, CDR2 YYREEE, per germline (reference sequence). The CDR3 DNA reads as TGTGCCAGCAGCTCCGGGGGGATGCAAGAGACCCAGTACTTC. This encodes CASSSGGMQETQYF.

This clone was recorded only once. CDR3: CASSTNPRTDQSRGYTF. The CDR3 DNA reads TGTGCCAGTAGTACCAACCCTCGGACAGACCAGTCGAGGGGCTACACCTTC. The J gene is TRBJ1-2, the V gene TRBV19; TRBD1 might be the D (6 bases). V dropped 4 bases and J dropped 8 bases, with 26 bases sitting between them. This CDR3 contains 17 residues. The germline V gene has CDR1 LNHDA and CDR2 SQIVND (reference sequence).

The chain recombines TRBV6-5 with TRBJ1-1; D is perhaps TRBD1 (5 bases). Germline CDR1 is MNHEY and CDR2 is SVGAGI. V was shortened by 5 bases and J by 8 bases, with 12 bases between the two germline ends. The CDR3 runs 12 residues. The CDR3 here is CASSRQTGEAFF. CDR3 sequence (DNA): TGTGCCAGCAGTCGACAGACTGGGGAAGCTTTCTTT.

The gene calls are TRBV7-2 and TRBJ1-6, with no clear D. Trimming cost V 1 base and J 10 bases, with 17 bases left between them. The CDR3 length is 16 residues. Germline CDR1 SGHTA, CDR2 FQGNSA. The CDR3 region has the DNA TGTGCCAGCAGCTTAGATCGGCCGAACAGAAGGTCACCCCTCCACTTT. This gives the protein CASSLDRPNRRSPLHF.

The V and J genes are TRBV5-4 and TRBJ1-2, with D possibly TRBD1 on 6 matching bases. The V gene's germline CDR1 is SGHNT and CDR2 YYREEE (reference sequence). The V gene lost 0 bases and the J gene lost 4 bases, with 10 bases spanning the gap. The CDR3 has 14 residues. Written as DNA, the CDR3 is TGTGCCAGCAGCTTGGAAGGCAGGGGCTATGGCTACACCTTC. This translates into CASSLEGRGYGYTF.

Points on this clone: The sample carries other DNA sequences with the same CDR3. The rearrangement uses TRBV7-6 and TRBJ1-2; 9 bases align to TRBD1. The CDR3 is made up of 14 amino acids. Germline loops: CDR1 SGHVS, CDR2 FNYEAQ. The trim removed 1 base at V and 5 bases at J, leaving 2 bases unmatched. CDR3 coding DNA: TGTGCCAGCAGCTTAGACGACAGGGGGTATGGCTACACCTTC. Its translation: CASSLDDRGYGYTF.

The rearrangement uses TRBV2 and TRBJ2-5, with TRBD1 as a possible D gene (7 bases). CDR3 length equals 14 residues. The V and J ends lost 6 bases and 5 bases respectively, with 16 bases between them. From germline, CDR1 is SNHLY and CDR2 FYNNEI. In DNA form, the CDR3 reads TGTGCCAGCAGCCCTCAGGGGGGTCGGGAGACCCAGTACTTC. Amino acids: CASSPQGGRETQYF.

This clone was seen a few times. This chain uses TRBV6-5 with TRBJ2-3; D gene unclear. Germline values: CDR1 MNHEY, CDR2 SVGAGI. Trimming shortened V by 2 bases and J by 8 bases, and 5 bases separated the two germline ends. CDR3 size: 11 residues. The CDR3 here is CASSYKGTQYF. The DNA for the CDR3 is TGTGCCAGCAGTTACAAGGGTACGCAGTATTTT.

This chain connects TRBV19 to TRBJ1-1, with D perhaps TRBD1 (6 bases). Trimming stripped 5 bases from V and 5 bases from J, with 12 bases between. The CDR3 spans 13 residues. CDR1 is LNHDA and CDR2 is SQIVND in the germline V gene (reference sequence). CDR3 residues: CASSPGRGTEAFF. CDR3 DNA sequence: TGTGCCAGTAGTCCCGGTAGGGGGACTGAAGCTTTCTTT.

The chain is built from TRBV28 and TRBJ1-4; TRBD1 might be the D (5 bases). Germline loops: CDR1 MDHEN, CDR2 SYDVKM. The CDR3 is 19 residues long. V was trimmed by 2 bases and J by 5 bases, leaving 24 bases between them. DNA of the CDR3: TGTGCCAGCAGTTTAGCCGGGACTCCCGGGGGGGTCCTAAATGAAAAACTGTTTTTT. Translation: CASSLAGTPGGVLNEKLFF.

CDR3 bases: TGTGCCAGCAGCCCTGGACACTCCGGGGAGCTGTTTTTT. This encodes CASSPGHSGELFF. The chain is built from TRBV7-3 and TRBJ2-2; D is possibly TRBD1 (5 bases). V was clipped by 5 bases and J by 6 bases, with 10 bases between them. CDR3 length: 13 residues. The germline V gene has CDR1 SGHTA and CDR2 FQGTGA.

The chain recombines TRBV27 with TRBJ1-2; D is possibly TRBD1 (5 bases). Germline V lookup: CDR1 MNHEY, CDR2 SMNVEV (reference sequence). The CDR3 is made up of 14 amino acids. Deletions cut 6 bases from V and 4 bases from J, with 15 bases between. DNA of the CDR3: TGTGCCAGCAGGGGGGTAGTAGGAGGCTATGGCTACACCTTC. Protein product: CASRGVVGGYGYTF.

The V gene is TRBV5-4, the J gene TRBJ1-4, with D possibly being TRBD1 (6 bases). CDR1 and CDR2 from the germline V gene are SGHNT and YYREEE (reference sequence). V was trimmed by 0 bases and J by 7 bases, leaving 10 bases between them. The CDR3 length is 14 residues. CDR3 in DNA: TGTGCCAGCAGCTTGGAGGGGGGCGGTGAAAAACTGTTTTTT. As protein: CASSLEGGGEKLFF.

The genes are TRBV28 and TRBJ2-7; 7 bases map to TRBD1. Losses at the gene ends were 7 bases for V and 0 bases for J; bases not matched to a gene: 6. Germline CDR1 is MDHEN and CDR2 is SYDVKM. This CDR3 comprises 14 residues. Written as DNA, the CDR3 is TGTGCCAGCACCTTCCGACAGGGCTCCTACGAGCAGTACTTC. This translates into CASTFRQGSYEQYF.

This chain connects TRBV28 to TRBJ2-7; D not resolved. CDR1 MDHEN and CDR2 SYDVKM come from the germline V gene. The germline V and J ends were trimmed by 5 bases and 1 base, with 3 bases remaining between them. The CDR3 consists of 11 residues. The CDR3 region is CASSGSYEQYF. The CDR3, as DNA: TGTGCCAGCAGTGGATCCTACGAGCAGTACTTC. Filled out from reference TRBV28 and TRBJ2-7, the complete variable domain reads DVKVTQSSRYLVKRTGEKVFLECVQDMDHENMFWYRQDPGLGLRLIYFSYDVKMKEKGDIPEGYSVSREKKERFSLILESASTNQTSMYLCASSGSYEQYFGPGTRLTVT.

The chain combines TRBV15 with TRBJ1-6; D might be TRBD1 (5 bases). CDR1 and CDR2 from the germline V gene are LNHNV and YYDKDF (reference sequence). V was shortened by 0 bases and J by 6 bases, with 18 bases between the two germline ends. The CDR3 is 18 residues long. The CDR3 bases are TGTGCCACCAGCAGAGATCGCCGGGGAGGGGCTCCTAATTCACCCCTCCACTTT. Protein sequence: CATSRDRRGGAPNSPLHF.

The chain carries TRBV19 and TRBJ1-5, with D unclear. From germline, CDR1 is LNHDA and CDR2 SQIVND (reference sequence). This CDR3 has 16 residues. Trimming pared 5 bases from V and 9 bases from J, leaving 23 bases between. The CDR3: CASSPFSGEVGRPQHF. CDR3 sequence (DNA): TGTGCCAGTAGTCCTTTTAGTGGGGAGGTCGGTCGGCCCCAGCATTTT.

This clone turned up a few times. The rearrangement links TRBV30 to TRBJ1-5, with D unclear. V shed 2 bases and J shed 6 bases, with 11 bases lying between them. The CDR3 contains 13 residues. Germline loops: CDR1 GTSNPN, CDR2 SVGIG (reference sequence). The CDR3 region has the DNA TGTGCCTGGAGTTCGGCGACGACTCAGCCCCAGCATTTT. Its translation is CAWSSATTQPQHF.

J is TRBJ2-7 and V is TRBV19; D ambiguous. Germline loops: CDR1 LNHDA, CDR2 SQIVND (reference sequence). The V end lost 8 bases, the J end lost 0 bases, and 11 bases lay between the germline ends. The CDR3 is 13 residues long. The CDR3 nucleotides read TGTGCCAGTCCTACAAGGAGCTCCTACGAGCAGTACTTC. Encoded protein: CASPTRSSYEQYF.